This T cell receptor (delta chain) was sequenced for a study of γδ T cells in repeated Plasmodium falciparum infection. Background on the study: Sampling occurred at baseline, pre-infection for selected infections, and 21 days post-infection. Study outcomes and limitations: Vdelta2-negative gammadelta repertoires, largely Vdelta1+, seemingly showed infection-driven waves of new clonal selection.

TCRdb re-analyzed the multiplex PCR reads via CATT. The sample lists approximately 90,000 delta-chain clones; more than 0.85% were seen once. This CDR3 is built from 20 residues. Germline CDR1 is TSWWSYY and CDR2 is QGS. About this clone itself: Its antigen is still unknown. The TCRdb protein comes from a much larger clone and disagrees with this DNA's translation at residue 3, likely due to a read error; the protein given here is derived from the DNA.

Vgamma9/Vdelta2+ and Vdelta2-negative gammadelta T cells were flow-sorted from PBMC for bulk sequencing. The clonotype was recovered from a pool of human donors (malaria-infected and uninfected, not separated). The chain links TRDV1 to TRDJ1; D might be TRDD3 (6 bases). The J gene is not listed in TCRdb, so it was assigned here from a DNA match to germline. The material sequenced was gamma-delta T cells from blood. CDR3 region: CAPGDCLPDRTNSYTDKLIF. Here the CDR3 DNA reads TGTGCTCCTGGGGACTGTCTTCCCGACCGGACTAACTCGTACACCGATAAACTCATCTTT.